This T cell receptor beta chain came from a study of response to subunit inactivated influenza vaccine. Comments on this clonotype: Antigen unknown.

Study conclusions and caveats: Each seasonal influenza vaccination, the authors suggested, recruits few new T cells.

Each CDR3 protein is one row after TCRdb ran MiXCR on the RT-PCR reads. The sample consists of around 750,000 distinct CDR3 sequences, approximately 22% of them appearing once. The CDR3 loop spans 11 amino acids. CDR1 is MNHEY, CDR2 SVGEGT, per germline. Deletions cut 7 bases from V and 5 bases from J, with 9 bases between. The sequencing used PBMCs from blood, collected less than 6 days after vaccination. This TCR was sampled from a man over 45 who received an inactivated influenza vaccine. V usage is TRBV6-2 or TRBV6-3 and J usage is TRBJ2-7; D is perhaps TRBD1 or TRBD2 (6 bases each). The CDR3 loop is CASKGGHEQYF. The CDR3 nucleotides are TGTGCCAGCAAGGGGGGTCACGAGCAGTACTTC.